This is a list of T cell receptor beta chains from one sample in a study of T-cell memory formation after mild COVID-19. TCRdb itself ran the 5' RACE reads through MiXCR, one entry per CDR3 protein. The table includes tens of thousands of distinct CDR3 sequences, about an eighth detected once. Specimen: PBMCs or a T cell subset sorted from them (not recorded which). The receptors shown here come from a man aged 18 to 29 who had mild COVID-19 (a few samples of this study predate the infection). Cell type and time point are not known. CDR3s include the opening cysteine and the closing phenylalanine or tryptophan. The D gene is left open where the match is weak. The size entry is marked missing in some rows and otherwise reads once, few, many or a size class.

CDR3: CASSFGSTDTQYF
DNA: TGTGCCAGCAGTTTCGGAAGCACAGATACGCAGTATTTT
V: TRBV12-3/TRBV12-4
D: -
size: many
J: TRBJ2-3

CDR3: CASSLLNTGELFF
DNA: TGTGCCAGCAGCCTTTTGAACACCGGGGAGCTGTTTTTT
V: TRBV12-3/TRBV12-4
D: -
size: few
J: TRBJ2-2

CDR3: CASSKGDCGRARSTDTQYF
DNA: TGTGCCAGCAGCAAAGGTGACTGCGGGAGGGCCAGAAGCACAGATACGCAGTATTTT
V: TRBV21-1
D: -
size: -
J: TRBJ2-3

CDR3: CASSLGLEVEQYF
DNA: TGTGCCAGCAGTCTGGGACTAGAGGTCGAGCAGTACTTC
V: TRBV2
D: TRBD2
size: many
J: TRBJ2-7

CDR3: CASSQAERPSFNEQFF
DNA: TGTGCCAGCAGCCAAGCCGAGCGGCCTAGCTTCAATGAGCAGTTCTTC
V: TRBV3-1
D: -
size: many
J: TRBJ2-1

CDR3: CSVDMSDTQYF
DNA: TGCAGCGTTGATATGTCAGATACGCAGTATTTT
V: TRBV29-1
D: -
size: many
J: TRBJ2-3

CDR3: CASSAQGYEQYF
DNA: TGTGCCAGCAGTGCGCAGGGGTACGAGCAGTACTTC
V: TRBV2
D: -
size: many
J: TRBJ2-7

CDR3: CASSLNGEAGELFF
DNA: TGTGCCAGCAGCTTAAATGGGGAGGCCGGGGAGCTGTTTTTT
V: TRBV7-3
D: -
size: many
J: TRBJ2-2

CDR3: CASSLDRDGNEQFF
DNA: TGCGCCAGCAGCTTGGACCGGGACGGCAATGAGCAGTTCTTC
V: TRBV5-1
D: -
size: -
J: TRBJ2-1

CDR3: CSALLPGRTDYEQYF
DNA: TGCAGTGCACTCCTCCCGGGCAGGACAGATTACGAGCAGTACTTC
V: TRBV20-1
D: -
size: many
J: TRBJ2-7

CDR3: CASSFGPAYNEQFF
DNA: TGTGCCAGCAGCTTCGGACCGGCCTACAATGAGCAGTTCTTC
V: TRBV7-9
D: -
size: -
J: TRBJ2-1

CDR3: CASSLRGANTGELFF
DNA: TGTGCCAGCAGCTTACGGGGGGCGAACACCGGGGAGCTGTTTTTT
V: TRBV5-4
D: TRBD2
size: many
J: TRBJ2-2

CDR3: CASSFQYLAKNIQYF
DNA: TGTGCCAGCAGCTTCCAGTATCTAGCCAAAAACATTCAGTACTTC
V: TRBV5-6
D: -
size: many
J: TRBJ2-4

CDR3: CASSPGAGRSTDTQYF
DNA: TGTGCCAGCTCACCTGGAGCGGGGAGGAGCACAGATACGCAGTATTTT
V: TRBV18
D: TRBD2
size: many
J: TRBJ2-3

CDR3: CASSYSPSGDHTDTQYF
DNA: TGTGCCAGCAGTTACTCGCCTAGCGGGGACCACACAGATACGCAGTATTTT
V: TRBV6-6
D: TRBD2
size: many
J: TRBJ2-3

CDR3: CASSARWGLSSDNEQFF
DNA: TGTGCCAGCAGCGCCAGGTGGGGGCTTAGTTCAGACAATGAGCAGTTCTTC
V: TRBV7-9
D: -
size: many
J: TRBJ2-1

CDR3: CASSPQGTTSEAFF
DNA: TGCGCCAGCAGCCCCCAGGGGACCACCAGTGAAGCTTTCTTT
V: TRBV5-1
D: -
size: many
J: TRBJ1-1

CDR3: CASSPQGAGELFF
DNA: TGTGCCAGCAGCCCTCAGGGGGCCGGGGAGCTGTTTTTT
V: TRBV7-2
D: TRBD1
size: many
J: TRBJ2-2

CDR3: CASSSSKKGTEAFF
DNA: TGCGCCAGCAGCTCTTCAAAAAAGGGGACTGAAGCTTTCTTT
V: TRBV5-1
D: -
size: -
J: TRBJ1-1

CDR3: CASSVDIRETQYF
DNA: TGTGCCAGCAGCGTAGATATAAGAGAGACCCAGTACTTC
V: TRBV7-3
D: -
size: few
J: TRBJ2-5

CDR3: CASSPGQVYTGELFF
DNA: TGTGCCAGCAGTCCGGGACAGGTTTACACCGGGGAGCTGTTTTTT
V: TRBV12-3/TRBV12-4
D: TRBD1
size: many
J: TRBJ2-2

CDR3: CASSQIDMGLERPQHF
DNA: TGCGCCAGCAGCCAGATAGATATGGGGCTGGAGAGGCCCCAGCATTTT
V: TRBV4-1
D: -
size: few
J: TRBJ1-5

CDR3: CASRPPAVNTGELFF
DNA: TGTGCCAGCAGGCCCCCCGCGGTAAACACCGGGGAGCTGTTTTTT
V: TRBV7-9
D: -
size: few
J: TRBJ2-2

CDR3: CASPIRDRAAQPQHF
DNA: TGTGCCAGCCCAATCAGGGACCGGGCGGCTCAGCCCCAGCATTTT
V: TRBV21-1
D: -
size: many
J: TRBJ1-5

CDR3: CSAGGISGNTIYF
DNA: TGCAGTGCTGGGGGGATCTCTGGAAACACCATATATTTT
V: TRBV20-1
D: -
size: -
J: TRBJ1-3

CDR3: CASSFQSQNTEAFF
DNA: TGTGCCAGCAGCTTTCAATCACAGAACACTGAAGCTTTCTTT
V: TRBV7-2
D: -
size: few
J: TRBJ1-1

CDR3: CASSLIGPDEQFF
DNA: TGCGCCAGCAGCTTGATCGGTCCCGATGAGCAGTTCTTC
V: TRBV5-1
D: -
size: many
J: TRBJ2-1

CDR3: CSARQGRRENTEAFF
DNA: TGCAGTGCCCGACAGGGTAGGAGGGAGAACACTGAAGCTTTCTTT
V: TRBV20-1
D: TRBD1
size: many
J: TRBJ1-1

CDR3: CATDREDSNSNQPQHF
DNA: TGTGCCACCGACCGGGAAGACAGTAATAGCAATCAGCCCCAGCATTTT
V: TRBV21-1
D: -
size: many
J: TRBJ1-5

CDR3: CASSPSPSDSYEQYF
DNA: TGTGCCAGCAGCCCCAGCCCAAGCGACAGTTACGAGCAGTACTTC
V: TRBV5-4
D: -
size: many
J: TRBJ2-7

CDR3: CASSPGQVGNEQFF
DNA: TGTGCTAGCAGCCCTGGACAGGTCGGGAATGAGCAGTTCTTC
V: TRBV7-7
D: TRBD1
size: many
J: TRBJ2-1

CDR3: CASSFRAFSGGADEQFF
DNA: TGTGCCAGCAGCTTTCGTGCCTTTAGCGGGGGGGCTGATGAGCAGTTCTTC
V: TRBV9
D: TRBD2
size: many
J: TRBJ2-1

CDR3: CASGTDKTYEQYF
DNA: TGCGCCAGCGGTACGGACAAGACCTACGAGCAGTACTTC
V: TRBV5-1
D: -
size: -
J: TRBJ2-7

CDR3: CASSLDPASGRAGKKYF
DNA: TGTGCCAGCAGCTTAGACCCAGCTAGCGGGAGGGCCGGTAAAAAGTACTTC
V: TRBV11-3
D: TRBD2
size: -
J: TRBJ2-7

CDR3: CATSGGLAGRSNSEQFF
DNA: TGTGCCACCAGCGGCGGACTAGCGGGGAGATCCAATAGCGAGCAGTTCTTC
V: TRBV15
D: TRBD2
size: -
J: TRBJ2-1

CDR3: CASSYRGQQPQHF
DNA: TGTGCCAGCAGCTATAGAGGGCAACAGCCCCAGCATTTT
V: TRBV7-2
D: -
size: many
J: TRBJ1-5

CDR3: CASSEKSTGGAEQYF
DNA: TGTGCCAGCAGTGAAAAGAGTACAGGGGGGGCCGAGCAGTACTTC
V: TRBV6-1
D: -
size: many
J: TRBJ2-7

CDR3: CASSLGGGQVSYEQYF
DNA: TGTGCCAGCAGCTTAGGGGGGGGACAGGTCTCCTACGAGCAGTACTTC
V: TRBV7-6
D: -
size: once
J: TRBJ2-7

CDR3: CASSGSGPGRLNTEAFF
DNA: TGTGCCAGCAGCGGTTCTGGACCGGGCCGCCTGAACACTGAAGCTTTCTTT
V: TRBV5-5
D: -
size: many
J: TRBJ1-1

CDR3: CASSAERGILITGELFF
DNA: TGTGCCAGCAGCGCGGAAAGGGGGATACTCATCACCGGGGAGCTGTTTTTT
V: TRBV11-2
D: -
size: -
J: TRBJ2-2

CDR3: CASSLKGCEKLFF
DNA: TGTGCCAGCAGCTTGAAAGGGTGTGAAAAACTGTTTTTT
V: TRBV5-7
D: -
size: many
J: TRBJ1-4

CDR3: CASSPWTGGDGYTF
DNA: TGTGCCAGCTCACCTTGGACAGGGGGAGACGGCTACACCTTC
V: TRBV18
D: TRBD1
size: many
J: TRBJ1-2

CDR3: CASSNRGAQETQYF
DNA: TGTGCCAGCAGCAACAGGGGGGCGCAAGAGACCCAGTACTTC
V: TRBV7-2
D: TRBD1
size: many
J: TRBJ2-5

CDR3: CASSLATSGGTDTQYF
DNA: TGCGCCAGCAGCTTGGCTACTAGCGGGGGAACAGATACGCAGTATTTT
V: TRBV5-1
D: TRBD2
size: many
J: TRBJ2-3

CDR3: CASSSEMVTEAFF
DNA: TGCGCCAGCAGTTCGGAAATGGTCACTGAAGCTTTCTTT
V: TRBV5-1
D: -
size: many
J: TRBJ1-1

CDR3: CAISESGGDGPDTQYF
DNA: TGTGCCATCAGTGAGTCTGGAGGGGATGGGCCAGATACGCAGTATTTT
V: TRBV10-3
D: -
size: -
J: TRBJ2-3

CDR3: CASSLDGAGSNYGYTF
DNA: TGTGCCAGCAGCTTAGATGGGGCAGGTTCTAACTATGGCTACACCTTC
V: TRBV11-2
D: -
size: -
J: TRBJ1-2

CDR3: CASSLLKKTQYF
DNA: TGTGCCAGCAGTCTCCTAAAGAAGACCCAGTACTTC
V: TRBV28
D: -
size: many
J: TRBJ2-5

CDR3: CASSQEGGVGANVLTF
DNA: TGCGCCAGCAGCCAAGAAGGGGGCGTAGGGGCCAACGTCCTGACTTTC
V: TRBV4-1
D: TRBD1
size: many
J: TRBJ2-6

CDR3: CASSQDSGYTF
DNA: TGTGCCAGCAGCCAAGATAGTGGCTACACCTTC
V: TRBV3-1
D: -
size: many
J: TRBJ1-2

CDR3: CASSVVREFEETQYF
DNA: TGTGCCAGCAGTGTAGTCCGGGAATTTGAAGAGACCCAGTACTTC
V: TRBV6-2/TRBV6-3
D: -
size: many
J: TRBJ2-5

CDR3: CSARSVLSYEQYF
DNA: TGCAGTGCTAGAAGCGTCCTTAGCTACGAGCAGTACTTC
V: TRBV20-1
D: -
size: many
J: TRBJ2-7

CDR3: CATQGATNEKLFF
DNA: TGTGCCACCCAGGGGGCGACTAATGAAAAACTGTTTTTT
V: TRBV19
D: TRBD1
size: -
J: TRBJ1-4

CDR3: CASRQGAWETQYF
DNA: TGTGCCAGCAGGCAGGGGGCCTGGGAGACCCAGTACTTC
V: TRBV7-6
D: TRBD1
size: -
J: TRBJ2-5

CDR3: CASSPGQTEAFF
DNA: TGTGCCAGCAGCCCCGGACAAACTGAAGCTTTCTTT
V: TRBV7-9
D: -
size: medium-sized
J: TRBJ1-1